Listed below are T cell receptor beta chains from one sample, sequenced in a study of CD8+ T cells in alopecia areata. The protocol was immunoSEQ multiplex PCR, while the TCRdb copy is restricted to in-frame clones and leaves out a portion. The table shows approximately 180,000 clones, with roughly 59% occurring only once. This specimen was CD4+ T cells sorted from blood, taken at week 0. All receptors come from a human donor with alopecia areata. Each CDR3 is given with its conserved first and last residue. D genes are given only for firm matches. Size values are once, few and many counts, or a class for expanded clones, and some rows have none.

>TRBV9|TRBD1|.|15|TRBJ1-5
TGTGCCAGCAGCGTCACAGGGGGTGAGGATCAGCCCCAGCATTTT
CASSVTGGEDQPQHF
>TRBV7-3|.|.|15|TRBJ1-6
TGTGCCAGCAGCAAGGACAGCGCCTATAATTCACCCCTCCACTTT
CASSKDSAYNSPLHF
>TRBV7-2|.|.|11|TRBJ2-5
TGTGCCAGCAGCTATGTAGAGACCCAGTACTTC
CASSYVETQYF
>TRBV29-1|TRBD1|.|14|TRBJ2-7
TGCAGCGTTGCCCCCGGGACAGGATTTTACGAGCAGTACTTC
CSVAPGTGFYEQYF
>TRBV29-1|.|.|12|TRBJ1-1
TGCAGCGTTGCGGCAGGGAACACTGAAGCTTTCTTT
CSVAAGNTEAFF
>TRBV2|.|.|14|TRBJ2-1
TGTGCCAGCAGGTTGGAGGGACTCCGGGATGAGCAGTTCTTC
CASRLEGLRDEQFF
>TRBV30|TRBD1|.|14|TRBJ2-3
TGTGCCGTAACCGGGACAGGGGGCACAGATACGCAGTATTTT
CAVTGTGGTDTQYF
>TRBV11-1|TRBD1|.|16|TRBJ2-3
TGTGCCAGCAGCTTCGGGGCTGGACAGGGGTCAGATACGCAGTATTTT
CASSFGAGQGSDTQYF
>TRBV4-2|.|.|16|TRBJ1-5
TGTGCCAGCAGCCAAGTCAGAGAGGGCTTCAATCAGCCCCAGCATTTT
CASSQVREGFNQPQHF
>TRBV12-5|.|many|16|TRBJ2-2
TGTGCTACCGGTAGCCGGTACCCTCAGGGCTCCGGGGAGCTGTTTTTT
CATGSRYPQGSGELFF
>TRBV30|.|few|14|TRBJ2-5
TGTGCCTGGAGTGAGTCGCTAAGTGGGGGGACCCAGTACTTC
CAWSESLSGGTQYF
>TRBV30|.|.|13|TRBJ1-1
TGTGCCTGGATGACGAGGGGTAGAGGTGAAGCTTTCTTT
CAWMTRGRGEAFF
>TRBV29-1|.|.|13|TRBJ1-1
TGCAGCATAAGCTTCAGGGACGACACTGAAGCTTTCTTT
CSISFRDDTEAFF
>TRBV5-6|.|.|15|TRBJ2-7
TGTGCCAGCACCAAAAGGGTACCTTACTCCTACGAGCAGTACTTC
CASTKRVPYSYEQYF
>TRBV4-1|.|.|10|TRBJ2-1
TGCGCCAGCCACTCCTACAGACAGTTCTTC
CASHSYRQFF
>TRBV12-5|.|once|15|TRBJ1-1
TGTGCTAGTGGTTCGAGGCGGGCGCCGGACACTGAAGCTTTCTTT
CASGSRRAPDTEAFF
>TRBV14|.|.|15|TRBJ2-1
TGTGCCAGCAGCCAAGGACTAACGCCTTACAATGAGCAGTTCTTC
CASSQGLTPYNEQFF
>TRBV20-1|.|.|11|TRBJ2-7
TGCAGTGCCGTCGACCGACCCCGGCAGTACTTC
CSAVDRPRQYF
>TRBV7-2|TRBD2|.|19|TRBJ2-2
TGTGCCAGCAGCTCGCCGTGGATCAGCGGGGGAGGAAACACCGGGGAGCTGTTTTTT
CASSSPWISGGGNTGELFF
>TRBV30|.|few|13|TRBJ1-1
TGTGCCTGGAGTGTAGTTGCGAACACTGAAGCTTTCTTT
CAWSVVANTEAFF
>TRBV29-1|TRBD1|few|14|TRBJ1-1
TGCAGCGTTTATTTTAGGGGGGACAGCCGTGAAGCTTTCTTT
CSVYFRGDSREAFF
>TRBV20-1|.|few|11|TRBJ1-1
TGCAGTGCTACCGTGAACACTGAAGCTTTCTTT
CSATVNTEAFF
>TRBV13|.|.|14|TRBJ2-5
TGTGCCAGCAGCCTCCGGGCCACCGGGGAGACCCAGTACTTC
CASSLRATGETQYF
>TRBV4-3|.|few|15|TRBJ1-1
TGCGCCAGCAGCCAAGGGCGGATTCTAAACACTGAAGCTTTCTTT
CASSQGRILNTEAFF
>TRBV18|TRBD2|few|19|TRBJ2-2
TGTGCCAGCTCACCACCTGGGACTAGCGGGGCTTTGGGCACCGGGGAGCTGTTTTTT
CASSPPGTSGALGTGELFF
>TRBV19|.|.|15|TRBJ1-2
TGTGCCAGTAGTGTACAGGGACTAGGGAGCTATGGCTACACCTTC
CASSVQGLGSYGYTF
>TRBV7-2|.|.|14|TRBJ1-1
TGTGCCAGCAGCTTGGGGACACTGAACACTGAAGCTTTCTTT
CASSLGTLNTEAFF
>TRBV30|.|.|14|TRBJ1-1
TGTGCCTGGAGTGTTGTAGGCTTGAACACTGAAGCTTTCTTT
CAWSVVGLNTEAFF
>TRBV4-3|.|.|13|TRBJ2-7
TGCGCCAGCAGCCAAGATAGGGCCTACGAGCAGTACTTC
CASSQDRAYEQYF
>TRBV30|.|once|13|TRBJ1-2
TGTGCCTGGAATCGGGGCGGGCCCTATGGCTACACCTTC
CAWNRGGPYGYTF
>TRBV29-1|.|once|12|TRBJ1-2
TGCAGCGTTAGTGCGGGGAACTATGGCTACACCTTC
CSVSAGNYGYTF
>TRBV7-3|.|.|15|TRBJ2-1
TGTGCCAGCAGCTTAGAGTTGGCTGGACCGAATGAGCAGTTCTTC
CASSLELAGPNEQFF
>TRBV29-1|TRBD1|.|13|TRBJ1-5
TGCAGCGCAGTGACAGGGAGCAATCAGCCCCAGCATTTT
CSAVTGSNQPQHF
>TRBV18|.|.|13|TRBJ2-7
TGTGCCAGCTCACCATCTTTAGGGGACGAGCAGTACTTC
CASSPSLGDEQYF
>TRBV7-9|.|.|15|TRBJ2-2
TGTGCCAGCAGCTCACGGGCCCACCCCACCGGGGAGCTGTTTTTT
CASSSRAHPTGELFF
>TRBV7-6|.|.|13|TRBJ2-2
TGTGCCAGCAGCAAACAGCAGACCGGGGAGCTGTTTTTT
CASSKQQTGELFF
>TRBV18|.|.|16|TRBJ2-5
TGTGCCAGCTCACCCCTTAGTGCCGGGAGACAAGAGACCCAGTACTTC
CASSPLSAGRQETQYF
>TRBV4-3|TRBD1|.|15|TRBJ2-7
TGCGCCAGTGTCCGGGACAGGCGACTTGACTACGAGCAGTACTTC
CASVRDRRLDYEQYF
>TRBV29-1|.|.|11|TRBJ1-2
TGCAGCGCCCGCGTTGGGCTTGGCTACACCTTC
CSARVGLGYTF
>TRBV29-1|.|.|13|TRBJ2-2
TGCAGCGTCCCCGGGCTACAAACCGGGGAGCTGTTTTTT
CSVPGLQTGELFF
>TRBV10-3|.|.|13|TRBJ1-1
TGTGCCATCGGTGGGGGAGTGAACACTGAAGCTTTCTTT
CAIGGGVNTEAFF
>TRBV19|.|.|13|TRBJ2-1
TGTGCCAGTAGTTTGGCCCGGGACGGTGAGCAGTTCTTC
CASSLARDGEQFF
>TRBV9|TRBD2|.|14|TRBJ2-3
TGTGCCAGCAGCACCCCCGGGGGGGCAGATACGCAGTATTTT
CASSTPGGADTQYF
>TRBV29-1|TRBD1|.|15|TRBJ2-3
TGCAGCGTTTCCCCGGCGACAGGGCAGTGGGGGTCGCAGTATTTT
CSVSPATGQWGSQYF
>TRBV29-1|.|.|14|TRBJ1-2
TGCAGCGTTGCTCCCTTGGCAGGGAGTCATGGCTACACCTTC
CSVAPLAGSHGYTF